A selection of T cell receptor beta chains follows, all from one sample in a study of blood T cell repertoires in COVID-19. TCRdb's table, derived via immunoSEQ multiplex PCR, lists solely in-frame clones and lacks some. Altogether 200,000 to 250,000 clones are present, about nine tenths being singletons, with the ten largest covering about 1.7%. The sample consisted of PBMCs or T cells enriched from blood (not recorded which). The receptors stem from a man in his forties or fifties who had recovered from COVID-19. CDR3s include the opening cysteine and the closing phenylalanine or tryptophan. D genes are given only for firm matches. Clone size is stated in some rows and not others, as once, few, many or a class when expanded.

>-|TRBV29-1|TRBJ2-7|-
TGCAGCGTAGCACCAGGGGCCCAGTACGAGCAGTACTTC
CSVAPGAQYEQYF
>-|TRBV4-2|TRBJ1-1|TRBD1
TGTGCCAGCAGCCAACCGACAGGGGGAAACACTGAAGCTTTCTTT
CASSQPTGGNTEAFF
>-|TRBV21-1|TRBJ2-7|-
TGTGCCAGCAGCAAAGAGGAGGGACTAAATTTAGTACACGAGCAGTACTTC
CASSKEEGLNLVHEQYF
>-|TRBV28|TRBJ1-2|TRBD1
TGTGCCAGCAGTTGGACAGGGGCCAAACGGGACTACACCTTC
CASSWTGAKRDYTF
>once|TRBV3-1/TRBV3-2|TRBJ2-2|-
TGTGCCAGCAGCCAAGATCACAGGAACACCGGGGAGCTGTTTTTT
CASSQDHRNTGELFF
>once|TRBV12-3/TRBV12-4|TRBJ2-5|TRBD1
TGTGCCAGCAGTCCGACAGGGTCTGAGACCCAGTACTTC
CASSPTGSETQYF
>-|TRBV28|TRBJ1-2|-
TGTGCCAGCAGTTTTATATGGGGTCAGGGCTATGGCTACACCTTC
CASSFIWGQGYGYTF
>-|TRBV18|TRBJ2-1|TRBD2
TGTGCCAGCTCCCGCGCTAGCGGGGGTTACAATGAGCAGTTCTTC
CASSRASGGYNEQFF
>-|TRBV11-2|TRBJ1-5|TRBD1
TGTGCCAGCAGCTATTCAGGGGGCCCCGGCCAGCCCCAGCATTTT
CASSYSGGPGQPQHF
>-|TRBV7-2|TRBJ2-1|TRBD1
TGTGCCAGCAGCTTAGAGGGACAGGCCTACAATGAGCAGTTCTTC
CASSLEGQAYNEQFF
>-|TRBV5-1|TRBJ2-5|-
TGCGCCAGCAGCTTGTATAGGGGAAATCCACAAGAGACCCAGTACTTC
CASSLYRGNPQETQYF
>few|TRBV2|TRBJ2-2|TRBD1
TGTGCCAGCAGGGACAGGGACACCACCGGGGAGCTGTTTTTT
CASRDRDTTGELFF
>-|TRBV11-2|TRBJ2-7|-
TGTGCCAGCAGCCCTCTCCCTAGGGGCGAGCAGTACTTC
CASSPLPRGEQYF
>-|TRBV19|TRBJ1-5|-
TGTGCCAGTAGCATACAGGGAGGAGGGCCCCAGCATTTT
CASSIQGGGPQHF
>-|TRBV7-9|TRBJ1-1|-
TGTGCCAGCTTCCAGGGGTCGAACACTGAAGCTTTCTTT
CASFQGSNTEAFF
>-|TRBV27|TRBJ1-6|-
TGTGCCAGCAGTTTATCGGGCCCATTTCCGGGAGATCTTCGCTCACCCCTCCACTTT
CASSLSGPFPGDLRSPLHF
>-|TRBV7-3|TRBJ2-3|TRBD2
TGTGCCAGCAGCCCATCCGGGGGGGCCGCAGATACGCAGTATTTT
CASSPSGGAADTQYF
>-|TRBV28|TRBJ2-6|TRBD2
TGTGCCAGCAGGCCGGCTAGCGGAAGGAGCTCTGGGGCCAACGTCCTGACTTTC
CASRPASGRSSGANVLTF
>-|TRBV4-3|TRBJ1-6|TRBD1
TGCGCCAGCAGCCAGCAACCGGGACAGAATAATTCACCCCTCCACTTT
CASSQQPGQNNSPLHF
>-|TRBV7-8|TRBJ1-6|-
TGTGCCAGCAGCGCTGGGCCGGTCAGACCCCTCCACTTT
CASSAGPVRPLHF
>once|TRBV2|TRBJ2-7|-
TGTGCCAGCACTGGGGCAGACTACGAGCAGTACTTC
CASTGADYEQYF
>-|TRBV12-3/TRBV12-4|TRBJ1-3|-
TGTGCCAGCAGTCCCTTAAACACCATATATTTT
CASSPLNTIYF
>-|TRBV7-2|TRBJ1-3|-
TGTGCCAGCAGCTTGTGGCAGGGCTCTGGAAACACCATATATTTT
CASSLWQGSGNTIYF
>-|TRBV19|TRBJ2-3|-
TGTGCCAGTAGTAAGGCGGTTCTGTGGGCAGATACGCAGTATTTT
CASSKAVLWADTQYF
>-|TRBV7-9|TRBJ2-3|-
TGTGCCAGCAGCTTTACGGGAGATACGCAGTATTTT
CASSFTGDTQYF
>-|TRBV20-1|TRBJ2-1|-
TGCAGTGCTAGTCACCCCGCGGGGCGCTACAATGAGCAGTTCTTC
CSASHPAGRYNEQFF
>-|TRBV6-5|TRBJ2-1|TRBD2
TGTGCCAGCAGTTACGAAGGGACTAGCGGCTACAATGAGCAGTTCTTC
CASSYEGTSGYNEQFF
>-|TRBV6-2/TRBV6-3|TRBJ2-1|TRBD2
TGTGCCAGCAGTTACCGACTAGCGGGGGCCGCACAGCATGAGCAGTTCTTC
CASSYRLAGAAQHEQFF
>-|TRBV3-1/TRBV3-2|TRBJ1-4|TRBD1
TGTGCCAGCAGCCATCTCCCCGGGGGACAGGTTAATGAAAAACTGTTTTTT
CASSHLPGGQVNEKLFF
>-|TRBV28|TRBJ1-4|-
TGTGCCAGCAGTTTATACCACCCGGGTCCTATTAATGAAAAACTGTTTTTT
CASSLYHPGPINEKLFF
>-|TRBV5-1|TRBJ2-5|-
TGCGCCAGCAGCTTTTCAGGGGAAGAGACCCAGTACTTC
CASSFSGEETQYF
>-|TRBV3-1/TRBV3-2|TRBJ1-1|-
TGTGCCAGCAGCCAAGCAGGGTCTGAAGCTTTCTTT
CASSQAGSEAFF
>few|TRBV10-3|TRBJ1-1|-
TGTGCCATCAGCGTCGCGGGGGTCAACACTGAAGCTTTCTTT
CAISVAGVNTEAFF
>-|TRBV30|TRBJ2-7|-
TGTGCCTGGAGTGTTCTAGCGCCCCCCTACGAGCAGTACTTC
CAWSVLAPPYEQYF
>-|TRBV7-2|TRBJ1-2|-
TGTGCCAGCAGCTCCGATCCCAGTAACTATGGCTACACCTTC
CASSSDPSNYGYTF
>-|TRBV28|TRBJ1-2|TRBD1
TGTGCCAGCAGAAGACAGGGAGTTAACTATGGCTACACCTTC
CASRRQGVNYGYTF
>-|TRBV11-2|TRBJ2-3|TRBD2
TGTGCCAGCAGGCCGCTAGCGGGGGGGCGGGGCACAGATACGCAGTATTTT
CASRPLAGGRGTDTQYF
>-|TRBV19|TRBJ1-2|-
TGTGCCAGTAGTCAGGACAGTAACTATGGCTACACCTTC
CASSQDSNYGYTF
>-|TRBV28|TRBJ2-1|-
TGTGCCAGCTATACTCAACGGGGGGCCCTCAATGAGCAGTTCTTC
CASYTQRGALNEQFF
>-|TRBV18|TRBJ1-4|-
TGTGCCAGTTCATTCGAGGTCGGGGGTGAAAAACTGTTTTTT
CASSFEVGGEKLFF
>once|TRBV6-2/TRBV6-3|TRBJ1-5|-
TGTGCCAGCAGTTCCGGAGGGCGGGTCGGCAATCAGCCCCAGCATTTT
CASSSGGRVGNQPQHF
>-|TRBV30|TRBJ1-2|-
TGTGCCTGGGTCCCGAGGGCGGAGAATGGCTACACCTTC
CAWVPRAENGYTF
>-|TRBV5-1|TRBJ1-6|TRBD1
TGCGCCAGCAGCTCGGGACAGGGTGGGGGTTCACCCCTCCACTTT
CASSSGQGGGSPLHF
>-|TRBV28|TRBJ1-1|TRBD1
TGTGCCAGCAGTCAACCGGGACAGGAAGCTTTCTTT
CASSQPGQEAFF
>-|TRBV5-5|TRBJ2-3|TRBD1
TGTGCCAGCAGCTCCCCCGGGACAGGCCTAAATACGCAGTATTTT
CASSSPGTGLNTQYF
>once|TRBV23-1|TRBJ1-3|TRBD1
TGCGCCAGCAGCGGACAGGGGGCCCTTGTGAGAGGAAACACCATATATTTT
CASSGQGALVRGNTIYF
>-|TRBV11-2|TRBJ2-3|TRBD2
TGTGCCAGCAGCTTAGTTCACGGGAGGCCCCCAGATACGCAGTATTTT
CASSLVHGRPPDTQYF
>-|TRBV9|TRBJ1-2|-
TGTGCCAGCAGCGGACAGGCGCCCACGCTTAACTATGGCTACACCTTC
CASSGQAPTLNYGYTF
>-|TRBV7-9|TRBJ2-1|-
TGTGCCAGCAGCTACCGGACTCCCTACAATGAGCAGTTCTTC
CASSYRTPYNEQFF
>-|TRBV9|TRBJ2-2|-
TGTGCCAGCGGGACTGGGGCCACCGGGGAGCTGTTTTTT
CASGTGATGELFF
>-|TRBV7-2|TRBJ2-5|-
TGTGCCAGCAGCTTAGACGGTCAGAGAGGGGAGACCCAGTACTTC
CASSLDGQRGETQYF
>few|TRBV5-1|TRBJ2-7|TRBD2
TGCGCCAGCAGCTTGGCCGGGACTAGCGGCTCCGAGCAGTACTTC
CASSLAGTSGSEQYF
>-|TRBV4-3|TRBJ1-2|TRBD1
TGCGCCAGCAGCCAAGATCGGGGACAGGGGGCTAACTATGGCTACACCTTC
CASSQDRGQGANYGYTF
>-|TRBV12-3/TRBV12-4|TRBJ1-2|TRBD1
TGTGCCAGCAGTTCCTACGGGACAGGGGGCTACACCTTC
CASSSYGTGGYTF
>-|TRBV7-7|TRBJ2-1|-
TGTGCCAGCAGCTTAGGGGCCGGCAATGAGCAGTTCTTC
CASSLGAGNEQFF
>-|TRBV12-3/TRBV12-4|TRBJ1-2|-
TGTGCCAGCAGTTTCGTAGTGAACTATGGCTACACCTTC
CASSFVVNYGYTF
>-|TRBV7-9|TRBJ2-5|TRBD2
TGTGCCAGCAGCCTTGAGGTGGGACTAGGGCCAGAGACCCAGTACTTC
CASSLEVGLGPETQYF
>-|TRBV2|TRBJ2-7|-
TGTGCCAGCATGTACCAGGGAAACGACGAGCAGTACTTC
CASMYQGNDEQYF
>-|TRBV21-1|TRBJ1-1|-
TGTGCCAGCAGCGGCGGGACAGGTGAAGCTTTCTTT
CASSGGTGEAFF
>-|TRBV30|TRBJ2-7|TRBD2
TGTGCCTGGAAATGGGCTAGCGGGAGGGGGGTCGGCGAGCAGTACTTC
CAWKWASGRGVGEQYF